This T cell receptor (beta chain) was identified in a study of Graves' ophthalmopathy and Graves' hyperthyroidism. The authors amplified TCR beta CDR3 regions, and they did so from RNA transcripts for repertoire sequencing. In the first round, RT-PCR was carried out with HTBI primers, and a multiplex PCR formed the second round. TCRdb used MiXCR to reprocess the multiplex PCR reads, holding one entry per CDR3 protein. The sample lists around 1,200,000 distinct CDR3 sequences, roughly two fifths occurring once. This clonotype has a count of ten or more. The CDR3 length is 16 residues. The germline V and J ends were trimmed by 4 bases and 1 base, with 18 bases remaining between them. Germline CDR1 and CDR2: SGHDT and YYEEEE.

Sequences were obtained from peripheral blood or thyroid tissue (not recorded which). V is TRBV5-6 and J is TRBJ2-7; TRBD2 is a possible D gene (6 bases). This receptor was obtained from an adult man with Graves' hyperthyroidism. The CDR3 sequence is CASSPLRAGRSYEQYF. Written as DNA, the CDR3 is TGTGCCAGCAGCCCGCTCCGTGCGGGGAGGTCCTACGAGCAGTACTTC.